Listed here are 7 T cell receptor beta chains from one sample, sequenced in a study of cytomegalovirus exposure and HLA in healthy donors. Both 60 Vbeta primers and 13 Jbeta primers went into the PCR. Only in-frame clones appear in the TCRdb table, and some are missing; sequencing was by immunoSEQ multiplex PCR. Seen here are about 120,000 clones, less than 10% observed once, and the top ten hold 5% to 6.5%. Sequences were obtained from PBMCs. These receptors all come from a woman aged 35 to 49 in good health and CMV-seropositive.

Only a few counts were recorded for this clone. This rearrangement joins TRBV6-1 to TRBJ1-2; D gene uncertain. Germline V gene sequence: CDR1 MNHNS, CDR2 SASEGT. The CDR3 has 14 amino acids. Trimming stripped 3 bases from V and 1 base from J, with 9 bases between. CDR3 protein: CASSETPNNYGYTF. DNA for the CDR3: TGTGCCAGCAGTGAGACACCAAATAACTATGGCTACACCTTC.

The chain recombines TRBV6-6 with TRBJ2-7; perhaps TRBD1 as D (6 bases). The ends were cut back, 2 bases at V and 4 bases at J, with 12 bases in the middle. This CDR3 spans 14 amino acids. Germline values: CDR1 MNHNY, CDR2 SVGAGI (reference sequence). DNA of the CDR3: TGTGCCAGCAGTTACAACCCACAGGGTTACGAGCAGTACTTC. It yields the protein CASSYNPQGYEQYF.

V usage is TRBV7-9 and J usage is TRBJ2-1, with 7 positions matching TRBD1. Germline V gives CDR1 SEHNR, CDR2 FQNEAQ (reference sequence). The length of the CDR3 is 15 residues. Trimming cost V 3 bases and J 4 bases; bases outside gene matches: 6. The CDR3 loop is CASSLGQLTYNEQFF. CDR3 nucleotides: TGTGCCAGCAGCTTGGGACAGCTAACATACAATGAGCAGTTCTTC. The complete variable domain, with remaining parts taken from reference TRBV7-9 and TRBJ2-1, reads DTGVSQNPRHKITKRGQNVTFRCDPISEHNRLYWYRQTLGQGPEFLTYFQNEAQLEKSRLLSDRFSAERPKGSFSTLEIQRTEQGDSAMYLCASSLGQLTYNEQFFGPGTRLTVL.

The V gene is TRBV5-1, the J gene TRBJ2-5, with a tentative D call TRBD2 (6 bases). V was cut by 6 bases and J by 6 bases, with 21 bases left in between. CDR3 size: 15 residues. Germline CDR1 SGHRS, CDR2 YFSETQ. CDR3 bases: TGCGCCAGCAAAGGGGACTCTAACGCTCCGCAGACCCAGTACTTC. This gives the protein CASKGDSNAPQTQYF. Combining the CDR3 with reference TRBV5-1 and TRBJ2-5 gives the whole variable domain KAGVTQTPRYLIKTRGQQVTLSCSPISGHRSVSWYQQTPGQGLQFLFEYFSETQRNKGNFPGRFSGRQFSNSRSEMNVSTLELGDSALYLCASKGDSNAPQTQYFGPGTRLLVL.

The CDR3 sequence: CASSLTQTKETQYF. The CDR3 DNA follows: TGTGCCAGCAGCTTAACACAGACAAAAGAGACCCAGTACTTC. The chain couples TRBV7-9 to TRBJ2-5; D remains unclear. Germline V gene sequence: CDR1 SEHNR, CDR2 FQNEAQ (reference sequence). The V end lost 2 bases, the J end lost 3 bases, and 10 bases lay between the germline ends. This CDR3 is built from 14 residues.

The gene calls are TRBV6-5 and TRBJ1-1, with D unclear. The CDR3 covers 16 residues. Germline V lookup: CDR1 MNHEY, CDR2 SVGAGI. Trimming cost V 0 bases and J 0 bases, with 11 bases left between them. The CDR3 here is CASSYSTNSLNTEAFF. In DNA form, the CDR3 reads TGTGCCAGCAGTTACTCGACTAACTCTCTGAACACTGAAGCTTTCTTT.

This clone was picked up a small number of times. Different DNA sequences within this sample yield the same CDR3. This sequence joins TRBV30 and TRBJ1-6, with 7 bases lining up with TRBD1. There are 14 residues in the CDR3. Trimming cost V 4 bases and J 5 bases; bases outside gene matches: 5. Germline CDR1 reads GTSNPN; CDR2 reads SVGIG (reference sequence). In DNA form, the CDR3 reads TGTGCCTGGACCTTAGGGACAGATAATTCACCCCTCCACTTT. Translation: CAWTLGTDNSPLHF.